This entry lists 32 T cell receptor beta chains sequenced from one sample in a study of shared clonotypes between healthy human individuals. Only in-frame clones appear in the TCRdb table, and some are missing; sequencing was by immunoSEQ multiplex PCR. Of some 470,000 clones detected, 76% appear once; the ten largest clones hold 10% to 15%. Input material: PBMCs. Every receptor here comes from a woman aged 40 to 50 in good health. Some clones in this sample may be carry-over from other donors' samples.

This clone was observed at least ten times. This chain connects TRBV19 to TRBJ2-7; perhaps TRBD2 as D (5 bases). V lost 6 bases and J lost 2, with 11 bases in between. Looked up from germline, CDR1 is LNHDA and CDR2 is SQIVND (reference sequence). There are 13 residues in the CDR3. CDR3 nucleotide sequence: TGTGCCAGTAGGTCTACCGGGACCTACGAGCAGTACTTC. Protein product: CASRSTGTYEQYF.

This chain connects TRBV2 to TRBJ2-7; 10 bases are a match to TRBD1. V lost 6 bases and J lost 5; bases outside the gene matches: 7. CDR3 size: 14 residues. Germline CDR1 and CDR2: SNHLY and FYNNEI. CDR3 DNA sequence: TGTGCCAGCAGACTCGACAGGGGGCAGAACGAGCAGTACTTC. The encoded protein is CASRLDRGQNEQYF.

The chain carries TRBV7-8 and TRBJ2-1, with a weak D call TRBD2 (7 bases). Germline V CDR1 and CDR2: SGHVS, FQNEAQ. CDR3 length: 15 residues. V dropped 7 bases and J dropped 9 bases, with 22 bases sitting between them. The CDR3 DNA follows: TGTGCCAGCAACCATAGGGGGGGAGCCACCGTTGAGCAGTTCTTC. This encodes CASNHRGGATVEQFF.

About this clone itself: This CDR3 is missing its conserved last phenylalanine or tryptophan, likely due to a read error. The chain combines TRBV30 with TRBJ1-5; no clear D. Per germline, CDR1 GTSNPN and CDR2 SVGIG (reference sequence). This CDR3 has 15 residues. Trimming took 3 bases from V and 3 from J, leaving 15 bases between them. The CDR3 nucleotides are TGTGCCTGGAGCGCACTTTTGGGATCCAATCAGCCCCAGCATTCT. It specifies CAWSALLGSNQPQHS.

This clone was observed a handful of times. This chain joins TRBV9 and TRBJ1-3; weak D call: TRBD1 (5 bases). V shed 1 base and J shed 3 bases, with 8 bases lying between them. Germline CDR1 reads SGDLS; CDR2 reads YYNGEE. This CDR3 has 14 residues. CDR3 protein: CASSVQGFGNTIYF. The CDR3 region has the DNA TGTGCCAGCAGCGTACAGGGCTTTGGAAACACCATATATTTT.

V and J are TRBV4-1 and TRBJ2-7, with TRBD2 matching over 11 bases. The CDR3 is made up of 16 amino acids. Germline CDR1 and CDR2: MGHRA and YSYEKL. Trimming at V came to 1 base and at J to 7 bases, leaving 9 bases not matched to a gene. The CDR3 reads CASSQGITSGRVEQYF. DNA for the CDR3: TGCGCCAGCAGCCAAGGGATCACTAGCGGGAGAGTAGAGCAGTACTTC.

This chain links TRBV7-9 with TRBJ2-4, with D perhaps matching TRBD2 (5 bases). Germline CDR1 and CDR2: SEHNR and FQNEAQ (reference sequence). The CDR3 is 14 amino acids. V was shortened by 5 bases and J by 9 bases, with 17 bases between the two germline ends. CDR3: CASSARRGESIQYF. CDR3 bases: TGTGCCAGCAGCGCCCGACGGGGTGAGAGCATTCAGTACTTC.

The chain employs TRBV9 and TRBJ1-5; 9 bases match TRBD1. This CDR3 comprises 15 residues. The germline V gene has CDR1 SGDLS and CDR2 YYNGEE. The junction had 6 bases not matched to a gene; V was cut back by 0 bases and J by 8 bases. The CDR3 DNA follows: TGTGCCAGCAGCGTAGGGGGACAGGGTGGGGAGCCCCAGCATTTT. Translated: CASSVGGQGGEPQHF.

Comments on this clone: A far larger clone is a single base away, which makes a read error likely. This chain joins TRBV4-2 and TRBJ2-5, with 8 positions matching TRBD1. The J segment lost 5 bases and the V segment lost 4 bases, leaving 12 bases of the junction unmatched. Germline values: CDR1 LGHNA, CDR2 YNFKEQ. This CDR3 contains 16 residues. The CDR3 coding sequence is TGTGCCAGCAGCCGAGCCGGCCCAGGGGGCGGGGAGACCCAGTACTTC. It codes for CASSRAGPGGGETQYF.

V is TRBV6-5 and J is TRBJ1-3; D is unclear. Germline values: CDR1 MNHEY, CDR2 SVGAGI. V gave up 6 bases and J gave up 4 bases, with 13 bases separating them. The CDR3 has 14 residues. The DNA of the CDR3 is TGTGCCAGCAGAAGCGACATTCGCGGAAACACCATATATTTT. Its protein product is CASRSDIRGNTIYF.

The chain combines TRBV7-8 with TRBJ1-2; TRBD1 matches 8 bases. The germline V gene has CDR1 SGHVS and CDR2 FQNEAQ. The trim removed 1 base at V and 8 bases at J, leaving 9 bases unmatched. The CDR3 consists of 15 residues. The DNA for the CDR3 is TGTGCCAGCAGCTTAGTCACAGGGGGACCGGGGGGCTACACCTTC. Protein: CASSLVTGGPGGYTF.

V is TRBV10-3 and J is TRBJ2-3, with TRBD1 as a possible D gene (5 bases). The CDR3 totals 14 residues. Trimming removed 6 bases from V and 5 bases from J, with 15 bases in between. Germline V gene lookup returns CDR1 ENHRY and CDR2 SYGVKD. DNA of the CDR3: TGTGCCATCAGCCCAGGGCAGGGTGGAGATACGCAGTATTTT. The encoded protein is CAISPGQGGDTQYF.

This chain connects TRBV5-3 to TRBJ1-2; D perhaps matches TRBD1 (6 bases). TRBV5-3 is known as an ORF, though its function is uncertain. The CDR3 totals 15 residues. With 0 bases removed from V and 0 bases from J, the gap between germline ends came to 9 bases. The CDR3 is CARSLVTGSNYGYTF. The CDR3 nucleotides read TGTGCCAGAAGCTTGGTGACAGGATCTAACTATGGCTACACCTTC.

The genes are TRBV18 and TRBJ2-1; 15 bases fit TRBD2. V lost 2 bases to trimming and J lost 5 bases; unmatched junction nucleotides: 1. This CDR3 spans 16 amino acids. Germline loops: CDR1 KGHSH, CDR2 LQKENI. CDR3 region: CASSPGLAGGDNEQFF. As DNA, the CDR3 is TGTGCCAGCTCACCAGGACTAGCGGGAGGGGACAATGAGCAGTTCTTC. The whole variable domain, filled in from reference TRBV18 and TRBJ2-1, reads NAGVMQNPRHLVRRRGQEARLRCSPMKGHSHVYWYRQLPEEGLKFMVYLQKENIIDESGMPKERFSAEFPKEGPSILRIQQVVRGDSAAYFCASSPGLAGGDNEQFFGPGTRLTVL.

As for this clone: Other nucleotide sequences from this sample produce the same CDR3. The gene calls are TRBV2 and TRBJ1-1, with D possibly being TRBD1 (6 bases). The CDR3 totals 13 residues. Germline-derived CDR1 and CDR2 are SNHLY and FYNNEI. Between the trimmed V and J ends, which lost 9 bases and 0 bases, there was a span of 11 bases. CDR3 region: CASSGQMNTEAFF. As DNA, the CDR3 is TGTGCCAGTTCCGGACAGATGAACACTGAAGCTTTCTTT.

The gene calls are TRBV25-1 and TRBJ1-1; unclear D gene. V was trimmed by 4 bases and J by 6 bases, leaving 21 bases between them. The CDR3 has 16 amino acids. Germline CDR1 MGHDK, CDR2 SYGVNS. CDR3 in DNA: TGTGCCAGCAGTGCCCACAGTTTTTATGATATCGCTGAAGCTTTCTTT. Its translation is CASSAHSFYDIAEAFF.

The genes are TRBV10-3 and TRBJ2-7; TRBD1 agrees at 9 bases. Trimming cost V 2 bases and J 4 bases; bases outside gene matches: 3. In germline, CDR1 is ENHRY, CDR2 SYGVKD. The CDR3 is made up of 14 amino acids. Here the CDR3 reads CAISEVQGAYEQYF. The CDR3 coding sequence is TGTGCCATCAGTGAGGTACAGGGGGCTTACGAGCAGTACTTC.

The chain employs TRBV7-3 and TRBJ1-5, with D unresolved. This CDR3 region has 13 residues. V was clipped by 2 bases and J by 3 bases, with 5 bases between them. Germline lookup yields CDR1 SGHTA and CDR2 FQGTGA. In DNA, the CDR3 is TGTGCCAGCAGCTTAGCAGCCAATCAGCCCCAGCATTTT. Translated: CASSLAANQPQHF.

The chain couples TRBV5-6 to TRBJ2-5; the D gene is possibly TRBD2 (6 bases). The CDR3 covers 14 residues. V was trimmed by 2 bases and J by 11 bases, leaving 19 bases between them. Germline CDR1 reads SGHDT; CDR2 reads YYEEEE. CDR3 region: CASSFSGAPFGQYF. Here the CDR3 DNA reads TGTGCCAGCAGCTTTAGCGGAGCTCCCTTTGGGCAGTACTTC.

This clone was seen a single time. V and J are TRBV29-1 and TRBJ2-1; weak D call: TRBD2 (6 bases). Germline CDR1 reads SQVTM; CDR2 reads ANQGSEA. The CDR3 runs 12 residues. Trimming shortened V by 3 bases and J by 7 bases, and 10 bases separated the two germline ends. The CDR3 loop reads CSVEGGDNEQFF. CDR3 bases: TGCAGCGTTGAGGGAGGAGATAATGAGCAGTTCTTC.

The chain uses TRBV5-5 and TRBJ2-7; the D gene is possibly TRBD2 (5 bases). The V end was cut by 2 bases, the J end by 1 base, with 13 bases between. Per germline, CDR1 SGHKS and CDR2 YYEKEE (reference sequence). The CDR3 covers 15 residues. CDR3 in DNA: TGTGCCAGCAGCTTTGAGGGATACCCTTCCTACGAGCAGTACTTC. The encoded protein is CASSFEGYPSYEQYF.

The chain has TRBV7-6 and TRBJ1-1; D call uncertain. Germline CDR1 reads SGHVS; CDR2 reads FNYEAQ. The germline V and J ends were trimmed by 5 bases and 4 bases, with 11 bases remaining between them. The CDR3 has 13 amino acids. This CDR3 reads CASSPGPRTEAFF. The CDR3 DNA reads TGTGCCAGCAGCCCTGGACCTCGCACTGAAGCTTTCTTT.

The J gene is TRBJ1-1, the V gene TRBV7-9, with D perhaps TRBD1 (5 bases). The V and J ends lost 4 bases and 1 base respectively, with 10 bases between them. Germline loops: CDR1 SEHNR, CDR2 FQNEAQ (reference sequence). The CDR3 is 14 amino acids. The CDR3 reads CASSSPTENTEAFF. The CDR3 DNA reads as TGTGCCAGCAGCTCACCGACAGAGAACACTGAAGCTTTCTTT. The complete variable domain, with remaining parts taken from reference TRBV7-9 and TRBJ1-1, reads DTGVSQNPRHKITKRGQNVTFRCDPISEHNRLYWYRQTLGQGPEFLTYFQNEAQLEKSRLLSDRFSAERPKGSFSTLEIQRTEQGDSAMYLCASSSPTENTEAFFGQGTRLTVV.

The chain combines TRBV15 with TRBJ1-1, with D perhaps TRBD1 (5 bases). CDR3 size: 13 residues. Trimming cost V 0 bases and J 10 bases, with 12 bases left between them. Germline V gene data show CDR1 as LNHNV and CDR2 as YYDKDF (reference sequence). CDR3 DNA: TGTGCCACCAGCAGAGATCGGGGCCCGGGAGCTTTCTTT. Its protein product is CATSRDRGPGAFF.

The sample holds one count of this clone. This sequence joins TRBV5-4 and TRBJ2-1, with 13 positions matching TRBD2. V shed 4 bases and J 6 bases; nucleotides not matched to a gene: 7. Germline loops: CDR1 SGHNT, CDR2 YYREEE (reference sequence). This CDR3 region has 16 residues. The CDR3 region has the DNA TGTGCCAGCAGCGGGGGGACTAGCGGGATGTTCAATGAGCAGTTCTTC. This sequence encodes CASSGGTSGMFNEQFF.

The chain links TRBV7-8 to TRBJ2-7; D could derive from TRBD1 or TRBD2 (6 bases each). CDR3 length: 15 amino acids. V was shortened by 2 bases and J by 1 base, with 12 bases between the two germline ends. Germline assignment: CDR1 SGHVS and CDR2 FQNEAQ. Written as DNA, the CDR3 is TGTGCCAGCAGCTTAAGGGGGGTCGGATCCTACGAGCAGTACTTC. Amino acid sequence: CASSLRGVGSYEQYF.

This clone has only one observation. This chain connects TRBV6-6 to TRBJ1-2; D not certain. This CDR3 is built from 12 residues. The germline gives CDR1 MNHNY, CDR2 SVGAGI (reference sequence). The ends were cut back, 7 bases at V and 6 bases at J, with 12 bases in the middle. The CDR3 here is CASKDMEDGYTF. Written as DNA, the CDR3 is TGTGCCAGCAAAGATATGGAGGATGGCTACACCTTC.

Ten or more counts support this clone. The V gene is TRBV6-1, the J gene TRBJ1-5, with TRBD1 matching 7 bases. The CDR3 runs 14 residues. Germline V gene data show CDR1 as MNHNS and CDR2 as SASEGT. J lost 2 bases, V lost 6 bases, and 4 bases had no gene match. For the CDR3, the DNA is TGTGCCAGCAGCACAGGGGCGGGCAATCAGCCCCAGCATTTT. This sequence encodes CASSTGAGNQPQHF.

This clone turned up a few times. The chain carries TRBV15 and TRBJ1-2; 9 positions match TRBD1. The CDR3 extends over 16 amino acids. Trimming cost V 0 bases and J 3 bases; bases outside gene matches: 5. The V gene's germline CDR1 is LNHNV and CDR2 YYDKDF (reference sequence). The CDR3 DNA reads as TGTGCCACCAGCAGAGATCGGACAGGGGAAGACTATGGCTACACCTTC. This encodes CATSRDRTGEDYGYTF.

A remark on this clone: With a much larger clone just one base away, this may be a read error. Other DNA sequences in this sample translate to the same CDR3. This chain connects TRBV6-5 to TRBJ1-3, with D possibly matching TRBD1 (5 bases). CDR1 is MNHEY, CDR2 SVGAGI, per germline. The CDR3 is 13 residues long. CDR3 in amino acids: CASCPSGGNTIYF. Written as DNA, the CDR3 is TGTGCCAGCTGTCCTTCTGGGGGAAACACCATATACTTT.

Of note for this clone: Other DNA sequences in this specimen translate into the identical CDR3. The rearrangement links TRBV5-4 to TRBJ2-7, with TRBD2 identical over 8 bases. The germline gives CDR1 SGHNT, CDR2 YYREEE (reference sequence). The CDR3 sequence is 15 residues long. The ends lost 0 bases at V and 1 base at J; junction bases unmatched: 3. CDR3 region: CASSLAPSGSYEQYF. For the CDR3, the DNA is TGTGCCAGCAGCTTGGCACCTAGCGGGTCCTACGAGCAGTACTTC.

The sample holds one count of this clone. This could be a read error, since a much larger clone is one nucleotide away. This sample includes further DNA sequences coding for the same CDR3. V gene TRBV7-2 combines with J gene TRBJ2-3, with D hard to call. CDR1 is SGHTA and CDR2 is FQGNSA in the germline V gene. With 1 base removed from V and 2 bases from J, the gap between germline ends came to 4 bases. The CDR3 extends over 13 amino acids. The CDR3 is CASSLVVTDTQYF. The CDR3 region has the DNA TGTGCCAGCAGCTTAGTGGTCACAGATACGCAGTATTTT. The variable domain in full, with the rest retrieved from reference TRBV7-2 and TRBJ2-3, is GAGVSQSPSNKVTEKGKDVELRCDPISGHTALYWYRQSLGQGLEFLIYFQGNSAPDKSGLPSDRFSAERTGGSVSTLTIQRTQQEDSAVYLCASSLVVTDTQYFGPGTRLTVL.